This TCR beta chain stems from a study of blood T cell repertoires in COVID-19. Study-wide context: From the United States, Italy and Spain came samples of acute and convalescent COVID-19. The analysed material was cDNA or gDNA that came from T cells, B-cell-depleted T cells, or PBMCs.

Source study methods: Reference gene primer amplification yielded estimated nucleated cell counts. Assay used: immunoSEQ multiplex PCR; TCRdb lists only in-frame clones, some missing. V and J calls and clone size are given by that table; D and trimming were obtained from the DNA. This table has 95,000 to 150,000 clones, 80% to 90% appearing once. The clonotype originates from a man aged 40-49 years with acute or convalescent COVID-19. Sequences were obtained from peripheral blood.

In DNA, the CDR3 is TGCAGCGTTGACGGAGGTAATCAGCCCCAGCATTTT. It codes for CSVDGGNQPQHF. The gene calls are TRBV29-1 and TRBJ1-5; D gene unclear. The germline CDR1 and CDR2 sequences are SQVTM and ANQGSEA. The length of the CDR3 is 12 residues. Trimming stripped 3 bases from V and 4 bases from J, with 7 bases between.